This T cell receptor (beta chain) appears in the sequencing data of a study of T cell changes during pregnancy in multiple sclerosis. Repertoires were generated with immunoSEQ multiplex PCR, while TCRdb's copy carries only in-frame clones and drops some. Altogether 130,000 or so clones are present, 90% to 96% being singletons, with the ten largest covering around 0.46%. V was clipped by 2 bases and J by 8 bases, with 9 bases between them. Germline CDR1 reads MNHEY; CDR2 reads SVGAGI. CDR3 length: 13 residues. This specimen consisted of peripheral blood, obtained after pregnancy. This rearrangement joins TRBV6-5 to TRBJ2-2; TRBD2 might be the D (6 bases). The clonotype comes from a female donor with multiple sclerosis, enrolled in a pregnancy study. CDR3 loop: CASSYGGSGELFF. The CDR3 DNA reads TGTGCCAGCAGTTACGGGGGGTCAGGGGAGCTGTTTTTT.